This T cell receptor beta chain was obtained from a study of response to subunit inactivated influenza vaccine (dated by TCRdb to 2017 to 2018). For the wider study: The study used deep quantitative T cell receptor repertoire profiling to track responses to a trivalent subunit inactivated influenza vaccine.

Study-wide conclusions, independent of this receptor: It was suggested by the authors that each seasonal influenza vaccination may recruit only a limited number of new T cells.

Receptors were amplified or captured by RT-PCR. TCRdb shows the sequencer as Illumina HiSeq 2500. The public reads were run again by TCRdb, first through fastp at Q25 and then through MiXCR, and only productive beta chains were kept. Identical CDR3 proteins give one entry, which carries the most common genes and DNA. The sample contains 530,000 or so distinct CDR3 sequences, about 14% of them found a single time. The ten largest clones capture approximately 12% of the sample. The germline V gene provides CDR1 MGHRA and CDR2 YSYEKL. The CDR3 holds 12 amino acids from the cysteine to the phenylalanine. Only CDR3 DNA remains: 36 bases, in frame from the first base. V is reduced by 1 base and J by 8 bases, leaving a spacing of 3 bases between them. This clonotype was observed at least ten times. Its binding antigen is unknown. Base qualities are not provided; no much larger clone lies one nucleotide away.

This TCR came from a man aged 50 to 60 who received an inactivated influenza vaccine. Donor details come from another sample of the same person, matched by shared clones. The chain is encoded by TRBV4-1 joined to TRBJ1-6; the D gene cannot be named for sure. The specimen comprised PBMCs from blood, sampled about 13 days after vaccination. The CDR3 region: CASSQADSPLHF. DNA sequence: TGCGCCAGCAGCCAAGCTGATTCACCCCTCCACTTT.